Below are 27 T cell receptor beta chains sequenced from a single sample in a study of shared clonotypes between healthy human individuals. The data were produced by immunoSEQ multiplex PCR, yet TCRdb's version contains in-frame clones alone and is incomplete. The sample has about 2.1 million clones; under 95% are singletons. CD45RO-negative, CCR7-selected cells formed the naive CD8 fraction, which excluded terminally differentiated effector memory CD45RA+ cells. Source material: naive CD8+ T cells from PBMCs. The receptors derive from a young man in good health. Some clones in this sample may be carry-over from other donors' samples.

J is TRBJ2-7 and V is TRBV29-1; a possible D gene is TRBD2 (7 bases). Germline CDR1 is SQVTM and CDR2 is ANQGSEA. Trimming cost V 6 bases and J 3 bases, with 15 bases left between them. The CDR3 is 13 amino acids. The CDR3 nucleotides read TGCAGCGTCAAAGGGGGGGACGGCTACGAGCAGTACTTC. This encodes CSVKGGDGYEQYF.

The chain employs TRBV7-9 and TRBJ2-1, with TRBD2 matching over 12 bases. The CDR3 spans 16 residues. J was trimmed by 7 bases and V by 4 bases; bases with no gene match: 8. The V gene's germline CDR1 is SEHNR and CDR2 FQNEAQ (reference sequence). CDR3 sequence: CASSSPGLAGKNEQFF. The CDR3 bases are TGTGCCAGCAGCTCCCCAGGACTAGCGGGAAAGAATGAGCAGTTCTTC.

V is TRBV7-8 and J is TRBJ2-3, with a weak D call TRBD1 (5 bases). CDR3 length equals 14 residues. Trimming shortened V by 1 base and J by 3 bases, and 8 bases separated the two germline ends. Germline values: CDR1 SGHVS, CDR2 FQNEAQ. In DNA, the CDR3 is TGTGCCAGCAGCTTAGACCAGGGAACAGATACGCAGTATTTT. This codes for CASSLDQGTDTQYF.

The gene calls are TRBV6-1 and TRBJ1-2, with 7 bases identical to TRBD1. The germline CDR1 and CDR2 sequences are MNHNS and SASEGT. The CDR3 loop spans 15 amino acids. J gave up 4 bases and V 4 bases, and 9 bases lay outside the gene matches. The CDR3 is CASSGPTGAGYGYTF. Written as DNA, the CDR3 is TGTGCCAGCAGTGGCCCTACAGGGGCCGGCTATGGCTACACCTTC.

V gene TRBV5-4 combines with J gene TRBJ1-1; D not resolved. This CDR3 comprises 12 residues. Trimming cost V 2 bases and J 10 bases, with 12 bases left between them. Germline loops: CDR1 SGHNT, CDR2 YYREEE (reference sequence). CDR3 nucleotide sequence: TGTGCCAGCAGCTTAGGATCCCGAGCAGCTTTCTTT. Amino acids: CASSLGSRAAFF.

For the CDR3, the DNA is TGCGCCAGCAGCTTGCCAAGCGGGAGTGGCGAGCAGTACTTC. Amino acid sequence: CASSLPSGSGEQYF. The chain uses TRBV5-1 and TRBJ2-7; TRBD2 matches 8 bases. The CDR3 is made up of 14 amino acids. V lost 1 base, J lost 6 bases, and 6 bases stayed unmatched. Germline CDR1 is SGHRS and CDR2 is YFSETQ.

The chain uses TRBV6-1 and TRBJ1-1; tentative D call: TRBD1 (5 bases). CDR1 is MNHNS, CDR2 SASEGT, per germline. The CDR3 sequence is 15 residues long. V lost 6 bases to trimming and J lost 4 bases, with 18 bases between them. The CDR3 coding sequence is TGTGCCAGCAGCGCCCCACTCAGGGTGCGCACTGAAGCTTTCTTT. This codes for CASSAPLRVRTEAFF.

The V gene is TRBV7-8, the J gene TRBJ2-7; no clear D. Between the trimmed V and J ends, which lost 5 bases and 2 bases, there was a span of 10 bases. Per germline, CDR1 SGHVS and CDR2 FQNEAQ. The CDR3 runs to 13 residues. DNA for the CDR3: TGTGCCAGCAGCCTCCGCAGCGCCTACGAGCAGTACTTC. Protein sequence: CASSLRSAYEQYF.

V usage is TRBV5-1 and J usage is TRBJ2-5; 7 nucleotides match TRBD2. V lost 0 bases to trimming and J lost 2 bases; unmatched junction nucleotides: 4. This CDR3 is built from 15 residues. The germline V gene encodes CDR1 SGHRS and CDR2 YFSETQ. The CDR3 sequence: CASSLDSGPQETQYF. CDR3 DNA sequence: TGCGCCAGCAGCTTGGATAGCGGGCCACAAGAGACCCAGTACTTC.

The chain combines TRBV29-1 with TRBJ2-1, with 8 bases identical to TRBD1. From germline, CDR1 is SQVTM and CDR2 ANQGSEA. The ends lost 5 bases at V and 15 bases at J; junction bases unmatched: 9. There are 11 residues in the CDR3. The CDR3: CSVPTGTGLFF. As DNA, the CDR3 is TGCAGCGTTCCAACAGGGACAGGACTGTTCTTC.

The CDR3 spells CASSLLGNLPSTDTQYF. CDR3 DNA sequence: TGTGCCAGCAGCTTACTGGGGAATTTACCTAGCACAGATACGCAGTATTTT. V usage is TRBV5-6 and J usage is TRBJ2-3, with D hard to call. V shed 2 bases and J shed 0 bases, with 16 bases lying between them. The germline CDR1 and CDR2 sequences are SGHDT and YYEEEE. This CDR3 spans 17 amino acids.

Concerning this clone itself: This sample also contains other DNA sequences that code for the same CDR3. The CDR3 DNA reads TGTGCCAGCAGCCCAGACACCGGGGAGCTGTTTTTT. Its translation: CASSPDTGELFF. The chain combines TRBV6-5 with TRBJ2-2; D ambiguous. CDR1 and CDR2 (germline): MNHEY, SVGAGI. V was shortened by 6 bases and J by 3 bases, with 5 bases between the two germline ends. This CDR3 has 12 amino acids.

Concerning this clone itself: This specimen includes other DNA sequences encoding the same CDR3. The chain has TRBV27 and TRBJ2-7; unclear D gene. Germline lookup yields CDR1 MNHEY and CDR2 SMNVEV (reference sequence). Trimming removed 0 bases at V and 4 bases at J, with 7 bases between. The CDR3 covers 13 residues. Written as DNA, the CDR3 is TGTGCCAGCAGTTTATCGTCCCCGTACGAGCAGTACTTC. This encodes CASSLSSPYEQYF.

The rearrangement joins TRBV6-1 to TRBJ1-2; possible D gene TRBD1, 5 bases. This CDR3 contains 16 residues. Trimming stripped 2 bases from V and 1 base from J, with 14 bases between. Germline-derived CDR1 and CDR2 are MNHNS and SASEGT. CDR3 residues: CASSEYGTPFNYGYTF. The CDR3 nucleotides read TGTGCCAGCAGTGAATATGGGACCCCTTTTAACTATGGCTACACCTTC.

The rearrangement links TRBV7-9 to TRBJ2-5, with D perhaps matching TRBD2 (6 bases). The V end lost 4 bases, the J end lost 1 base, and 19 bases lay between the germline ends. The CDR3 spans 17 residues. Germline V gene data show CDR1 as SEHNR and CDR2 as FQNEAQ (reference sequence). CDR3: CASSYPGTSIIQETQYF. CDR3 nucleotides: TGTGCCAGCAGCTACCCAGGGACTTCAATAATCCAAGAGACCCAGTACTTC. Full variable domain (outside the CDR3, taken from reference TRBV7-9 and TRBJ2-5): DTGVSQNPRHKITKRGQNVTFRCDPISEHNRLYWYRQTLGQGPEFLTYFQNEAQLEKSRLLSDRFSAERPKGSFSTLEIQRTEQGDSAMYLCASSYPGTSIIQETQYFGPGTRLLVL.

This chain joins TRBV6-1 and TRBJ2-7; perhaps TRBD2 as D (6 bases). This CDR3 has 15 residues. Germline V gene sequence: CDR1 MNHNS, CDR2 SASEGT. V gave up 8 bases and J gave up 3 bases, with 20 bases separating them. This CDR3 reads CASDTHGTPLYEQYF. For the CDR3, the DNA is TGTGCCAGCGATACGCACGGGACTCCACTCTACGAGCAGTACTTC.

The chain is built from TRBV13 and TRBJ2-5; 10 bases are a match to TRBD1. Trimming at V came to 5 bases and at J to 4 bases, leaving 7 bases not matched to a gene. CDR1 is PRHDT, CDR2 FYEKMQ, per germline (reference sequence). CDR3 length: 15 amino acids. CDR3 nucleotide sequence: TGTGCCAGCAGCGGGACAGGGGAAGATGGAGAGACCCAGTACTTC. Encoded protein: CASSGTGEDGETQYF.

J is TRBJ2-5 and V is TRBV28, with a tentative D call TRBD1 (6 bases). Germline V CDR1 and CDR2: MDHEN, SYDVKM. CDR3 length: 14 residues. Between the trimmed V and J ends, which lost 2 bases and 0 bases, there was a span of 7 bases. The CDR3 DNA sequence: TGTGCCAGCAGTTTACGGGACAACCAAGAGACCCAGTACTTC. Protein sequence: CASSLRDNQETQYF.

This clone was seen only once. The chain uses TRBV9 and TRBJ2-7, with 8 bases fitting TRBD2. Germline-derived CDR1 and CDR2 are SGDLS and YYNGEE. The CDR3 is 15 amino acids. V shed 2 bases, J shed 2 bases, and the junction held 6 bases outside the gene matches. The CDR3 nucleotides are TGTGCCAGCAGCGTTAGACTAGCGCCAACCTACGAGCAGTACTTC. It encodes CASSVRLAPTYEQYF.

This rearrangement joins TRBV11-2 to TRBJ1-2; a weak D match, TRBD1 (5 bases). The germline V gene has CDR1 SGHAT and CDR2 FQNNGV. This CDR3 spans 14 amino acids. V lost 1 base and J 3 bases, leaving 9 bases between the germline ends. The CDR3 DNA sequence: TGTGCCAGCAGCTTAGCCCGACAGCACTATGGCTACACCTTC. This sequence encodes CASSLARQHYGYTF.

V gene TRBV28 combines with J gene TRBJ1-5; D call uncertain. V was clipped by 5 bases and J by 9 bases, with 17 bases between them. Germline V gene lookup returns CDR1 MDHEN and CDR2 SYDVKM. The CDR3 sequence is 14 residues long. CDR3: CASSHPAMGWPQHF. For the CDR3, the DNA is TGTGCCAGCAGTCACCCAGCGATGGGTTGGCCCCAGCATTTT.

The chain combines TRBV7-3 with TRBJ2-1, with a weak D call TRBD1 (6 bases). Trimming cost V 5 bases and J 6 bases, with 23 bases left between them. CDR1 SGHTA and CDR2 FQGTGA come from the germline V gene. The CDR3 is 17 amino acids. CDR3 residues: CASSPRGGAGPGNEQFF. CDR3 sequence (DNA): TGTGCCAGCAGCCCCAGGGGTGGGGCAGGGCCTGGCAATGAGCAGTTCTTC.

V is TRBV6-4 and J is TRBJ2-7; 9 bases line up with TRBD2. The CDR3 loop spans 18 amino acids. V gave up 0 bases and J gave up 5 bases; unmatched junction bases: 14. CDR1 and CDR2 from the germline V gene are MRHNA and SNTAGT. The CDR3 region is CASSDSSFPREGRHEQYF. The CDR3 nucleotides read TGTGCCAGCAGTGACTCGAGCTTTCCGCGGGAGGGCCGCCACGAGCAGTACTTC.

This clone was observed a single time. The sample contains more than one DNA sequence encoding this CDR3. V and J are TRBV28 and TRBJ2-7; no definite D call. The CDR3 is 12 residues long. V lost 3 bases and J 1 base, leaving 4 bases between the germline ends. Germline V gene lookup returns CDR1 MDHEN and CDR2 SYDVKM. CDR3 DNA sequence: TGTGCCAGCAGTTTTTGGTCCTACGAGCAGTACTTC. Translation: CASSFWSYEQYF.

The genes are TRBV7-9 and TRBJ2-5; possibly TRBD1 for D (6 bases). This CDR3 region has 15 residues. The germline CDR1 and CDR2 sequences are SEHNR and FQNEAQ (reference sequence). With 5 bases removed from V and 1 base from J, the gap between germline ends came to 14 bases. The CDR3 bases are TGTGCCAGCAGCCCGCCGGACAGTACCCAAGAGACCCAGTACTTC. Translated: CASSPPDSTQETQYF.

The rearrangement uses TRBV28 and TRBJ2-7; D not certain. There are 15 residues in the CDR3. CDR1 is MDHEN, CDR2 SYDVKM, per germline. V lost 1 base and J 2 bases, leaving 12 bases between the germline ends. In DNA form, the CDR3 reads TGTGCCAGCAGTTTATTCGGCAGGTCAACCTACGAGCAGTACTTC. This codes for CASSLFGRSTYEQYF.

The V gene is TRBV2, the J gene TRBJ2-3; 9 bases are shared with TRBD2. This CDR3 has 18 residues. With V trimmed by 6 bases and J by 0 bases, 13 bases remained unmatched. CDR1 is SNHLY and CDR2 is FYNNEI in the germline V gene. For the CDR3, the DNA is TGTGCCAGCAGCGACGCGGTGGCGGGAGGGCCGAGCACAGATACGCAGTATTTT. Its protein product is CASSDAVAGGPSTDTQYF.